This T cell receptor (beta chain) stems from a study of graft-versus-host responses after intestinal transplantation. The method was immunoSEQ multiplex PCR; TCRdb's version includes in-frame clones alone and lacks a portion of them. This table holds some 86,000 clones, under 95% found once. Findings and limits, study-wide: GvH clones appeared in recipient marrow, some first in ileum or blood.

Regarding this clone: Its antigen is unknown.

The sequencing used unstimulated CD8+ T cells sorted from spleen or lymph node cells, collected before intestinal transplant. This TCR derives from a human donor who received an intestinal transplant.

The CDR3 DNA follows: TGTGCCAGCAACTTCGGGGGAGGGGCCCAAGAGACCCAGTACTTC. Protein: CASNFGGGAQETQYF. This chain uses TRBV7-9 with TRBJ2-5; TRBD2 matches at 7 bases. This CDR3 contains 15 residues. V lost 7 bases and J lost 1; bases outside the gene matches: 9. Germline V gene sequence: CDR1 SEHNR, CDR2 FQNEAQ (reference sequence).